Reported below is one T cell receptor beta chain. V was cut by 1 base and J by 2 bases, with 5 bases left in between. CDR3 length: 14 residues. Germline assignment: CDR1 SGHTA and CDR2 FQGNSA. Sequencing used immunoSEQ multiplex PCR; TCRdb keeps in-frame clones, though not all of them. The data show just over 20,000 clones, about 91% seen once. This sample is part of a study of PD-L1 blockade in urothelial cancer. Study as a whole: The median T cell count in blood samples was more than 110,000.

This receptor was identified in a man over 45 with urothelial cancer. The rearrangement joins TRBV7-2 to TRBJ2-2; D unclear. The sequencing used PBMCs, collected around atezolizumab (anti-PD-L1) treatment. DNA for the CDR3: TGTGCCAGCAGCTTAGGGCTTAACACCGGGGAGCTGTTTTTT. Translation gives CASSLGLNTGELFF.